This T cell receptor beta chain was recovered during a study of cytomegalovirus exposure and HLA in healthy donors. Findings of the study overall: TCR beta chain V- and J-gene trimming was linked, in a later analysis, to a missense variant in DCLRE1C.

Germline V gene lookup returns CDR1 MDHEN and CDR2 SYDVKM. With 5 bases clipped from V and 7 bases from J, the junction kept 13 bases outside the gene matches. The CDR3 extends over 16 amino acids. This clone showed up just once. Antigen unknown. The PCR made use of 60 Vbeta and 13 Jbeta primers. Assay used: immunoSEQ multiplex PCR; TCRdb lists only in-frame clones, some missing. The repertoire holds approximately 150,000 clones, with roughly four fifths as singletons. The gene calls are TRBV28 and TRBJ2-2, with TRBD2 identical over 7 bases. This clonotype was sampled from a man aged 18 to 30 in good health and CMV-seropositive. Specimen: PBMCs. The CDR3 DNA is TGTGCCAGCAGTGTTCGGAGGACTAGAAGAAACGGGGAGCTGTTTTTT. It translates to CASSVRRTRRNGELFF.